The source of this T cell receptor (beta chain) is a study of T cell changes during pregnancy in multiple sclerosis. The V end was cut by 4 bases, the J end by 0 bases, with 11 bases between. CDR3 length: 15 residues. The V gene's germline CDR1 is LNHDA and CDR2 SQIVND (reference sequence). The protocol was immunoSEQ multiplex PCR, while the TCRdb copy is restricted to in-frame clones and leaves out a portion. The sample has 40,000 to 45,000 clones; roughly nine tenths are singletons. Sequenced here: CD4+ T cells from peripheral blood mononuclear cells, sampled before pregnancy. The clonotype comes from a female donor with multiple sclerosis, enrolled in a pregnancy study. The rearrangement uses TRBV19 and TRBJ2-3; D remains unclear. CDR3 sequence (DNA): TGTGCCAGTAGTACTAGACTGACTAGCACAGATACGCAGTATTTT. Residues: CASSTRLTSTDTQYF. Looking up the rest from reference TRBV19 and TRBJ2-3 gives the full variable domain: DGGITQSPKYLFRKEGQNVTLSCEQNLNHDAMYWYRQDPGQGLRLIYYSQIVNDFQKGDIAEGYSVSREKKESFPLTVTSAQKNPTAFYLCASSTRLTSTDTQYFGPGTRLTVL.